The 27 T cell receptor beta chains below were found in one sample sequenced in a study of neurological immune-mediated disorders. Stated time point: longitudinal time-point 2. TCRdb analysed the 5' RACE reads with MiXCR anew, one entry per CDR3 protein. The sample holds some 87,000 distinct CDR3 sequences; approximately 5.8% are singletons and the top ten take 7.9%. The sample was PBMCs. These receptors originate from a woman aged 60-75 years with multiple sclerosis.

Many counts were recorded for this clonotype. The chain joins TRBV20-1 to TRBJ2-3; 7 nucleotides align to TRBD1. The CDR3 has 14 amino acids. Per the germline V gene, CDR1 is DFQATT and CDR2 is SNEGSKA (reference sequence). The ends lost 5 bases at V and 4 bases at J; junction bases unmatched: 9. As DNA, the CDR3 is TGCAGTGCTTTGCGGACAGGTTCACCAGATACGCAGTATTTT. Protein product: CSALRTGSPDTQYF.

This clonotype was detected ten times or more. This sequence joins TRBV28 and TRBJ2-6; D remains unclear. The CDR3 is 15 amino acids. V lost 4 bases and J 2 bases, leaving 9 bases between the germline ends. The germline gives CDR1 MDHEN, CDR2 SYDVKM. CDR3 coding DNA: TGTGCCAGCAGTTCCTACACGACTGGGGCCAACGTCCTGACTTTC. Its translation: CASSSYTTGANVLTF. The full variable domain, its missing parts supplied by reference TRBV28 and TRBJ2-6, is DVKVTQSSRYLVKRTGEKVFLECVQDMDHENMFWYRQDPGLGLRLIYFSYDVKMKEKGDIPEGYSVSREKKERFSLILESASTNQTSMYLCASSSYTTGANVLTFGAGSRLTVL.

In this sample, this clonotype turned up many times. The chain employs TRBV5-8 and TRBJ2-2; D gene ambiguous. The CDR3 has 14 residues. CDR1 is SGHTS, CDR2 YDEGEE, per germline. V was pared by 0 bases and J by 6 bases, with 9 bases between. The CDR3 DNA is TGTGCCAGCAGCTTGGCCATTAGGCCCGGGGAGCTGTTTTTT. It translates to CASSLAIRPGELFF.

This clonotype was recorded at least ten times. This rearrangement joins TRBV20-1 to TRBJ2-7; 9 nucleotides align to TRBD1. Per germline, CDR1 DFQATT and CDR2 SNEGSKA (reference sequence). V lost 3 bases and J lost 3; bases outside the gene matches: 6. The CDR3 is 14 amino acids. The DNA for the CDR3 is TGCAGTGCTAGTGTGGGACAGGGCATCTACGAGCAGTACTTC. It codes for CSASVGQGIYEQYF.

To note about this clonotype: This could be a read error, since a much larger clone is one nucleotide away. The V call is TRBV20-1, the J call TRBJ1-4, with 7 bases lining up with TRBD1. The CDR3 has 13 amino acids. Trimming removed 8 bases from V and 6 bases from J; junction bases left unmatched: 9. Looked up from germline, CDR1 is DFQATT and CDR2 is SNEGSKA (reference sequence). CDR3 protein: CSTAGTADEKLFF. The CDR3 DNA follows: TGCAGTACTGCCGGGACAGCCGATGAAAAACTGTTTTTT.

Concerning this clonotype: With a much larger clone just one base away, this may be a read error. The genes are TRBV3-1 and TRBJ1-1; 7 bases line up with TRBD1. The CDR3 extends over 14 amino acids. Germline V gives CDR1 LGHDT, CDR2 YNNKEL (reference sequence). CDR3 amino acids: CSSTDNRGKTEAFF. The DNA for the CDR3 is TGTTCCAGCACCGATAACAGGGGAAAGACTGAAGCTTTCTTT. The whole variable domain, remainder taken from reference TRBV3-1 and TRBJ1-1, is DTAVSQTPKYLVTQMGNDKSIKCEQNLGHDTMYWYKQDSKKFLKIMFSYNNKELIINETVPNRFSPKSPDKAHLNLHINSLELGDSAVYFCSSTDNRGKTEAFFGQGTRLTVV.

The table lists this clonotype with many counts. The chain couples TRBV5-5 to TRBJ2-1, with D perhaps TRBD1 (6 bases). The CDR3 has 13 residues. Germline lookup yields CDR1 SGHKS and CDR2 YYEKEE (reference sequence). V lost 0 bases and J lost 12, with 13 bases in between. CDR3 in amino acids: CASSLGTASWQFF. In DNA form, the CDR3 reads TGTGCCAGCAGCTTGGGGACAGCCTCTTGGCAGTTCTTC.

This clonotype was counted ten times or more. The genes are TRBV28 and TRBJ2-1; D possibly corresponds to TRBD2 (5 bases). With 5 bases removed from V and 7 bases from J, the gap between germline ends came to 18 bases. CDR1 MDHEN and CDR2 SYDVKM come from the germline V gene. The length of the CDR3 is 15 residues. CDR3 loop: CASSHLRASPNEQFF. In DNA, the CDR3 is TGTGCCAGCAGTCACCTCCGGGCTAGCCCAAATGAGCAGTTCTTC. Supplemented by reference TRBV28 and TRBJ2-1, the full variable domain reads DVKVTQSSRYLVKRTGEKVFLECVQDMDHENMFWYRQDPGLGLRLIYFSYDVKMKEKGDIPEGYSVSREKKERFSLILESASTNQTSMYLCASSHLRASPNEQFFGPGTRLTVL.

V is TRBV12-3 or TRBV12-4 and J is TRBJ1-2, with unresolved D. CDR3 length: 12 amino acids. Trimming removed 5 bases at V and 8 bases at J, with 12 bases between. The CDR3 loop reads CASSPASGGYTF. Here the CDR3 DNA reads TGTGCCAGCAGTCCGGCTTCTGGCGGCTACACCTTC.

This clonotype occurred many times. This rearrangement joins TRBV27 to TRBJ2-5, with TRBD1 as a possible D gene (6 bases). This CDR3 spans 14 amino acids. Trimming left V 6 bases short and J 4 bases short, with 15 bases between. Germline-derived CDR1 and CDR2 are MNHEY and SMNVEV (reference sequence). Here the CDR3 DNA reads TGTGCCAGCAGGGGGGCGGTTAGGGGAGAGACCCAGTACTTC. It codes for CASRGAVRGETQYF.

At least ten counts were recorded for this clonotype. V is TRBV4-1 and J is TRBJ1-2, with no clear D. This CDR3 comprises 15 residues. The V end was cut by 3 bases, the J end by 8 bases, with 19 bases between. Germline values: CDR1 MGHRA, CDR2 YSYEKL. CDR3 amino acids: CASSHTEAATEGYTF. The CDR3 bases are TGCGCCAGCAGCCACACTGAGGCGGCCACGGAAGGCTACACCTTC.

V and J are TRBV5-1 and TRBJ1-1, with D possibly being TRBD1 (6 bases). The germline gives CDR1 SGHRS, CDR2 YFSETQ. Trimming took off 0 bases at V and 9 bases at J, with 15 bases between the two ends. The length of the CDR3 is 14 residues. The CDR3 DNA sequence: TGCGCCAGCAGCTTGGAGGGGGTCAGGGTGCAAGCTTTCTTT. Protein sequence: CASSLEGVRVQAFF.

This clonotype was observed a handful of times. CDR3: CASSYPREPYEQYF. The CDR3, as DNA: TGTGCCAGCAGTTACCCTAGGGAACCCTACGAGCAGTACTTC. The rearrangement joins TRBV6-5 to TRBJ2-7; no firm D call. The CDR3 covers 14 residues. Trimming removed 2 bases from V and 2 bases from J, with 10 bases in between. Looked up from germline, CDR1 is MNHEY and CDR2 is SVGAGI.

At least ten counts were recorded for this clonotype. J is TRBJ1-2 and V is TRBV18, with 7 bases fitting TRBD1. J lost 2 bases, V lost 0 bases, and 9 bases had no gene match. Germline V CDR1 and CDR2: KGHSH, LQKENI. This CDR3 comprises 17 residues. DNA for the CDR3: TGTGCCAGCTCACCACCGAACAGGGGACCGTTAAACTATGGCTACACCTTC. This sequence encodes CASSPPNRGPLNYGYTF.

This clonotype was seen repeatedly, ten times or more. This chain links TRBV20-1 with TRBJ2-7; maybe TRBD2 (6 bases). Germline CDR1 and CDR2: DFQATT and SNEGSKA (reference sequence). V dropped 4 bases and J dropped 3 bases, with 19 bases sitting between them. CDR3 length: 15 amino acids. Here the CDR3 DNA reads TGCAGTGCTATCGGAGGAGGGCCCTTGAACTACGAGCAGTACTTC. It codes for CSAIGGGPLNYEQYF.

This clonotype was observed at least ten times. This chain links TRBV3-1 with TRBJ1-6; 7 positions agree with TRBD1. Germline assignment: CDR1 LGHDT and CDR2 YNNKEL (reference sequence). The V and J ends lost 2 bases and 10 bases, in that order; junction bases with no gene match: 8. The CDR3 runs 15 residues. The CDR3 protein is CASSQYDRVQSPLHF. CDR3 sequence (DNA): TGTGCCAGCAGCCAATACGACAGGGTACAATCACCCCTCCACTTT.

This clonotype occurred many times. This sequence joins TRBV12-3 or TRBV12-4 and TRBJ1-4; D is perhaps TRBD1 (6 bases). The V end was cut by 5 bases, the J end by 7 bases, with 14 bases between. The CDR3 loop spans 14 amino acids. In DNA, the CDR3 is TGTGCCAGCAGTCTACAGGGTCTTTCTGAAAAACTGTTTTTT. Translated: CASSLQGLSEKLFF.

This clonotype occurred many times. CDR3 loop: CAISEEGARSPLHF. The DNA of the CDR3 is TGTGCCATCAGTGAGGAGGGGGCCAGGTCACCCCTCCACTTT. The rearrangement joins TRBV10-3 to TRBJ1-6, with 7 bases that match TRBD1. After removal of 2 bases from V and 10 bases from J, the junction contained 5 bases not matched to a gene. The CDR3 length is 14 residues. Germline lookup yields CDR1 ENHRY and CDR2 SYGVKD.

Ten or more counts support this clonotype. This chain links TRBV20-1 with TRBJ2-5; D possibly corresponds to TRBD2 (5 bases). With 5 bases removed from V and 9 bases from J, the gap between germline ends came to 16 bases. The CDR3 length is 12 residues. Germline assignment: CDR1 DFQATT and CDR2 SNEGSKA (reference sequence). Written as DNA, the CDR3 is TGCAGTGCTCCGGAGGACCCTCTGTCCCAGTACTTC. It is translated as CSAPEDPLSQYF.

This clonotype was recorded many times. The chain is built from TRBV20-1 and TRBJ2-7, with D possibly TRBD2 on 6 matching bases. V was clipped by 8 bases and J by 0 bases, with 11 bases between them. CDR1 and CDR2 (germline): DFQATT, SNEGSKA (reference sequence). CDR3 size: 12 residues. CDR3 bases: TGCAGTCACCAGGGACTCTCCTACGAGCAGTACTTC. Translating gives CSHQGLSYEQYF.

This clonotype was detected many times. CDR3 sequence (DNA): TGTGCCAGCAGTTACTCAGACAGGATCCTATCACCCCTCCACTTT. It codes for CASSYSDRILSPLHF. The gene calls are TRBV6-5 and TRBJ1-6; maybe TRBD1 (6 bases). The CDR3 length is 15 residues. CDR1 and CDR2 from the germline V gene are MNHEY and SVGAGI. Deletions cut 0 bases from V and 10 bases from J, with 13 bases between.

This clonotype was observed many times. The DNA of the CDR3 is TGTGCCAGCAGACTCCAGGGGGCACGTGGCGGCTACACCTTC. This encodes CASRLQGARGGYTF. V is TRBV6-6 and J is TRBJ1-2, with 8 nucleotides matching TRBD1. CDR3 length: 14 residues. V trimming: 6 bases; J trimming: 8 bases; junction bases outside the gene matches: 11. Per germline, CDR1 MNHNY and CDR2 SVGAGI (reference sequence).

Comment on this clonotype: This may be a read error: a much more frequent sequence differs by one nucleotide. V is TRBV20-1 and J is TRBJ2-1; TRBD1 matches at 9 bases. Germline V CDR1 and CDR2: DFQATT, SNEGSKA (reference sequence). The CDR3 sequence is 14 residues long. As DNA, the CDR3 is TGCAGTGCTCCCGGGACAGGGAATTCCAATGAGAAGTTCTTC. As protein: CSAPGTGNSNEKFF.

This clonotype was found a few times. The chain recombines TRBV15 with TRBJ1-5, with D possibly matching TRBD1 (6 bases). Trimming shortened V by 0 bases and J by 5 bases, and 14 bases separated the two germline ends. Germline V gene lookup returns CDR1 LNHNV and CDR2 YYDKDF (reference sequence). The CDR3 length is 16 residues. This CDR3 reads CATSRDLDSPYQPQHF. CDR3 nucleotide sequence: TGTGCCACCAGCAGAGATCTGGACAGTCCTTATCAGCCCCAGCATTTT.

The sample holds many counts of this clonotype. The CDR3 DNA follows: TGTGCCAGCAGTTTAAGCAGGGCTGGGGCCAACGTCCTGACTTTC. Protein product: CASSLSRAGANVLTF. The rearrangement uses TRBV28 and TRBJ2-6; D might be TRBD1 (5 bases). The germline V and J ends were trimmed by 2 bases and 2 bases, with 7 bases remaining between them. The CDR3 extends over 15 amino acids. Germline CDR1 MDHEN, CDR2 SYDVKM.

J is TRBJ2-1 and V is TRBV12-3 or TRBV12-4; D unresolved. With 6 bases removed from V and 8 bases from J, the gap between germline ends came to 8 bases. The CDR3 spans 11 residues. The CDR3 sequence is CASRKVHEQFF. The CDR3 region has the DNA TGTGCCAGCAGAAAGGTCCATGAGCAGTTCTTC.

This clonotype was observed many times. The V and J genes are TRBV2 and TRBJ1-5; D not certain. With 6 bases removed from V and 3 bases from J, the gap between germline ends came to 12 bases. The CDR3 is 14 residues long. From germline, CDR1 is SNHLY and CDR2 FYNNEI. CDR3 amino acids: CASRASFNNQPQHF. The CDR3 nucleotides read TGTGCCAGCAGAGCCTCATTTAACAATCAGCCCCAGCATTTT. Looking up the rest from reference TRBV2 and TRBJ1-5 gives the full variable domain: EPEVTQTPSHQVTQMGQEVILRCVPISNHLYFYWYRQILGQKVEFLVSFYNNEISEKSEIFDDQFSVERPDGSNFTLKIRSTKLEDSAMYFCASRASFNNQPQHFGDGTRLSIL.